The 7 T cell receptor beta chains reported below all come from one sample, sequenced in a study of beta chain features in type 1 diabetes. Of the isolated RNA, all was reverse transcribed, and so the sequenced material was expressed TCRB transcripts. Assay used: immunoSEQ multiplex PCR; TCRdb lists only in-frame clones, some missing. The sample includes around 40,000 clones, 64% of them seen just once. Material: Tregs from blood. These receptor sequences come from a woman in her twenties or thirties in good health.

This chain connects TRBV5-5 to TRBJ2-5; 8 positions match TRBD2. With the DNA end fitting TRBJ2-7 better, the J assignment may be wrong. This CDR3 has 16 residues. CDR1 and CDR2 (germline): SGHKS, YYEKEE (reference sequence). DNA of the CDR3: TGTGCCAGCAGCTTGAGAGGGATAGCGGGACGGGTCGAGCAGTACTTC. Encoded protein: CASSLRGIAGRVEQYF.

The CDR3 coding sequence is TGTGCCAGCTCCCAAGGGGACATCGGTCAGCCCCAGCATTTT. It yields the protein CASSQGDIGQPQHF. The chain recombines TRBV18 with TRBJ1-5, with TRBD1 as a possible D gene (6 bases). This CDR3 contains 14 residues. V lost 6 bases to trimming and J lost 6 bases, with 15 bases between them. Germline CDR1 is KGHSH and CDR2 is LQKENI.

V and J are TRBV5-1 and TRBJ2-5; the D is unclear. This CDR3 is 12 amino acids long. The V gene's germline CDR1 is SGHRS and CDR2 YFSETQ. Trimming stripped 4 bases from V and 5 bases from J, with 9 bases between. DNA of the CDR3: TGCGCCAGCAGCCCGGCCGGGGAGACCCAGTACTTC. The encoded protein is CASSPAGETQYF.

Only a few counts were recorded for this clone. The chain is built from TRBV18 and TRBJ2-1; 12 bases fit TRBD2. The CDR3 loop spans 18 amino acids. CDR1 KGHSH and CDR2 LQKENI come from the germline V gene. V lost 3 bases and J lost 5; bases outside the gene matches: 11. The CDR3 reads CASSPGLAGVVRDNEQFF. DNA of the CDR3: TGTGCCAGCTCACCGGGACTAGCGGGTGTAGTGAGGGACAATGAGCAGTTCTTC.

This chain links TRBV27 with TRBJ1-4, with 9 positions matching TRBD1. Trimming at V came to 6 bases and at J to 8 bases, leaving 4 bases not matched to a gene. The CDR3 is made up of 13 amino acids. From germline, CDR1 is MNHEY and CDR2 SMNVEV (reference sequence). For the CDR3, the DNA is TGTGCCAGCAGCCCCACAGGGGGCGAAAAACTGTTTTTT. Its protein is CASSPTGGEKLFF.

This clone was detected a few times. The chain combines TRBV7-2 with TRBJ2-1; maybe TRBD2 (5 bases). Trimming stripped 6 bases from V and 2 bases from J, with 17 bases between. The CDR3 consists of 16 residues. Germline V lookup: CDR1 SGHTA, CDR2 FQGNSA. The CDR3 sequence: CASSRAEPPPYNEQFF. The CDR3 DNA reads TGTGCCAGCAGTCGAGCGGAGCCCCCCCCCTACAATGAGCAGTTCTTC.

J is TRBJ2-7 and V is TRBV29-1, with D possibly TRBD1 on 6 matching bases. Between the trimmed V and J ends, which lost 4 bases and 6 bases, there was a span of 10 bases. CDR3 size: 11 residues. CDR1 and CDR2 from the germline V gene are SQVTM and ANQGSEA. The CDR3 DNA reads as TGCAGCGTTGCAGGCAGGGGCGAGCAGTACTTC. Amino acids: CSVAGRGEQYF.